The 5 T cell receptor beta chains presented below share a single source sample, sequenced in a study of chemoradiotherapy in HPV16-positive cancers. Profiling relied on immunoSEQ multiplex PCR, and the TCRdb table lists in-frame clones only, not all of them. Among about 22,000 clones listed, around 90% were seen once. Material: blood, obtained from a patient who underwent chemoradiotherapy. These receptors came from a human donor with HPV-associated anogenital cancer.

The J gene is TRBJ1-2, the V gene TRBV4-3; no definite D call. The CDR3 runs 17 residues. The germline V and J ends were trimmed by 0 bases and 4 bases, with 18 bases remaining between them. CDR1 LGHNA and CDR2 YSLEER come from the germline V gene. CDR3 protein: CASSQDFSTSGSYGYTF. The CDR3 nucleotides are TGCGCCAGCAGCCAAGATTTCTCAACGAGTGGGAGCTATGGCTACACCTTC.

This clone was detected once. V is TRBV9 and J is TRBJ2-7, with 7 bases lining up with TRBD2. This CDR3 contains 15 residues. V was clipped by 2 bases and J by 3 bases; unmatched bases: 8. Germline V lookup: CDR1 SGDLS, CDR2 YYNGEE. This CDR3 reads CASSVSTSSDYEQYF. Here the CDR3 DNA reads TGTGCCAGCAGCGTCTCGACTAGCTCTGACTACGAGCAGTACTTC.

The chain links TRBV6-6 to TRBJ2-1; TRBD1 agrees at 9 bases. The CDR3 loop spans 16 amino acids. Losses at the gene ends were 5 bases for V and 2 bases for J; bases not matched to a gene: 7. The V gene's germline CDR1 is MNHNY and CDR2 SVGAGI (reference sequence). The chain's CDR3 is CASSPPGTGTYNEQFF. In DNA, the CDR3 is TGTGCCAGCAGTCCACCCGGGACAGGGACCTACAATGAGCAGTTCTTC.

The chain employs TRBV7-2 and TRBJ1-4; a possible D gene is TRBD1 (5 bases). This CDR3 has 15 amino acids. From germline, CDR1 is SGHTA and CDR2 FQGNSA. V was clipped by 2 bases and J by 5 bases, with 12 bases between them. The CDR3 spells CASSLSNRRNEKLFF. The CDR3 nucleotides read TGTGCCAGCAGCTTATCTAACAGGCGGAATGAAAAACTGTTTTTT.

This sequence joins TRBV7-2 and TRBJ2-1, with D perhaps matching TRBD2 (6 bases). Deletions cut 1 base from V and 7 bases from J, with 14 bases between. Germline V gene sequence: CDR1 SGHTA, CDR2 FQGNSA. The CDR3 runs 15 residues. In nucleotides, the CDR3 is TGTGCCAGCAGCTTAGGTCTACTAGCTGGGAATGAGCAGTTCTTC. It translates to CASSLGLLAGNEQFF.